These 20 T cell receptor beta chains were sequenced from one sample in a study of cytomegalovirus exposure and HLA in healthy donors. TCRdb keeps only in-frame clones here, not all; method: immunoSEQ multiplex PCR. This table holds around 230,000 clones, around 86% found once. The source material was PBMCs. Every receptor here comes from a woman aged 25 to 39 in good health and CMV-seropositive.

The V call is TRBV30, the J call TRBJ2-2, with TRBD2 as a possible D gene (6 bases). CDR1 and CDR2 (germline): GTSNPN, SVGIG (reference sequence). This CDR3 has 13 residues. Deletions cut 8 bases from V and 7 bases from J, with 17 bases between. CDR3 sequence: CAKEGLVVGELFF. The CDR3 DNA reads TGTGCCAAGGAGGGGTTGGTGGTCGGGGAGCTGTTTTTT.

The chain has TRBV15 and TRBJ2-7, with TRBD1 as a possible D gene (5 bases). V was clipped by 5 bases and J by 0 bases, with 11 bases between them. The CDR3 length is 14 residues. Germline values: CDR1 LNHNV, CDR2 YYDKDF (reference sequence). CDR3 sequence reads: CATSGPTASYEQYF. For the CDR3, the DNA is TGTGCCACCAGCGGACCGACAGCCTCCTACGAGCAGTACTTC.

This clone was detected a few times. The chain uses TRBV10-3 and TRBJ1-2, with 9 bases fitting TRBD1. Losses at the gene ends were 7 bases for V and 1 base for J; bases not matched to a gene: 4. The CDR3 covers 14 residues. Germline lookup yields CDR1 ENHRY and CDR2 SYGVKD. CDR3 DNA sequence: TGTGCCATCAATCGGGACAGGGATAACTATGGCTACACCTTC. Translation: CAINRDRDNYGYTF.

This clone turned up a few times. This chain uses TRBV28 with TRBJ2-6; the D is unclear. CDR1 is MDHEN, CDR2 SYDVKM, per germline. CDR3 length: 15 residues. Trimming took 6 bases from V and 0 from J, leaving 9 bases between them. The CDR3 region has the DNA TGTGCCAGCAGCTTTGAACACTCTGGGGCCAACGTCCTGACTTTC. Its protein product is CASSFEHSGANVLTF.

The V call is TRBV6-1, the J call TRBJ2-7; D unclear. The V gene's germline CDR1 is MNHNS and CDR2 SASEGT. CDR3 length: 13 residues. With 1 base removed from V and 2 bases from J, the gap between germline ends came to 6 bases. The CDR3 DNA is TGTGCCAGCAGTGAAGGACTTACCTACGAGCAGTACTTC. The encoded protein is CASSEGLTYEQYF.

The V gene is TRBV4-1, the J gene TRBJ1-1; 7 bases map to TRBD1. The trim removed 4 bases at V and 4 bases at J, leaving 3 bases unmatched. Germline V gene data show CDR1 as MGHRA and CDR2 as YSYEKL. CDR3 size: 13 residues. CDR3 DNA: TGCGCCAGCAGCCCGACAGGGTTCACTGAAGCTTTCTTT. Its translation is CASSPTGFTEAFF.

This chain connects TRBV5-4 to TRBJ2-7; TRBD1 agrees at 8 bases. From germline, CDR1 is SGHNT and CDR2 YYREEE (reference sequence). The CDR3 contains 15 residues. J lost 0 bases, V lost 4 bases, and 6 bases had no gene match. In DNA form, the CDR3 reads TGTGCCAGCAGCCCGTCCGGGACAGGCTCCTACGAGCAGTACTTC. Translated, it gives CASSPSGTGSYEQYF.

V usage is TRBV13 and J usage is TRBJ2-1; TRBD2 aligns across 14 bases. Germline assignment: CDR1 PRHDT and CDR2 FYEKMQ (reference sequence). This CDR3 comprises 18 residues. V shed 3 bases, J shed 7 bases, and the junction held 11 bases outside the gene matches. This chain's CDR3 is CASSFSFLGTSGSNEQFF. The CDR3, as DNA: TGTGCCAGCAGCTTTTCGTTCCTCGGGACTAGCGGGAGTAATGAGCAGTTCTTC.

V gene TRBV13 combines with J gene TRBJ2-7, with 8 bases that match TRBD1. This CDR3 region has 15 residues. Germline CDR1 is PRHDT and CDR2 is FYEKMQ (reference sequence). V lost 5 bases and J lost 4; bases outside the gene matches: 10. The CDR3 region is CASSPYRGSTYEQYF. CDR3 bases: TGTGCCAGCAGCCCCTACAGGGGGTCAACTTACGAGCAGTACTTC.

Notes on this clone: One end of the junction fails to match germline, which may point to a read error. The chain uses TRBV20-1 and TRBJ2-7; 7 bases align to TRBD2. In germline, CDR1 is DFQATT, CDR2 SNEGSKA (reference sequence). The CDR3 has 11 amino acids. This chain's CDR3 is CLARGSYEQYF. In DNA, the CDR3 is TGTTTGGCGCGGGGGAGCTACGAGCAGTACTTC.

This chain links TRBV25-1 with TRBJ1-2; 7 bases line up with TRBD1. The junction had 9 bases not matched to a gene; V was cut back by 4 bases and J by 7 bases. Germline V gives CDR1 MGHDK, CDR2 SYGVNS. The CDR3 is made up of 14 amino acids. The CDR3 sequence: CASSARDSWGGYTF. The CDR3, as DNA: TGTGCCAGCAGTGCCAGGGACAGCTGGGGTGGCTACACCTTC.

The rearrangement uses TRBV5-1 and TRBJ2-1; 10 bases are shared with TRBD1. The trim removed 6 bases at V and 9 bases at J, leaving 9 bases unmatched. The V gene's germline CDR1 is SGHRS and CDR2 YFSETQ. The CDR3 totals 14 residues. The CDR3, as DNA: TGCGCCAGCATGTTCAGACAGGGGGCGGCTGAGCAGTTCTTC. Protein: CASMFRQGAAEQFF.

This clone was counted once. The chain joins TRBV6-1 to TRBJ2-3; the match to TRBD1 covers 7 bases. The germline CDR1 and CDR2 sequences are MNHNS and SASEGT. V lost 3 bases to trimming and J lost 4 bases; unmatched junction nucleotides: 7. The CDR3 runs 15 residues. The DNA of the CDR3 is TGTGCCAGCAGTGACCCCCGACAGGGCTCAGATACGCAGTATTTT. It specifies CASSDPRQGSDTQYF.

This chain joins TRBV29-1 and TRBJ2-1, with 10 bases fitting TRBD2. V lost 4 bases to trimming and J lost 8 bases; unmatched junction nucleotides: 5. The CDR3 extends over 13 amino acids. Germline V gives CDR1 SQVTM, CDR2 ANQGSEA. The CDR3 DNA is TGCAGCGTTGGACTAGCGGGCTTGGATGAGCAGTTCTTC. Residues: CSVGLAGLDEQFF.

The chain links TRBV7-3 to TRBJ2-7, with TRBD1 matching 7 bases. The trim removed 7 bases at V and 3 bases at J, leaving 6 bases unmatched. The CDR3 loop spans 13 amino acids. The germline gives CDR1 SGHTA, CDR2 FQGTGA. The CDR3 region is CASKPGGLYEQYF. DNA of the CDR3: TGTGCCAGCAAACCAGGGGGTCTCTACGAGCAGTACTTC.

This rearrangement joins TRBV11-3 to TRBJ2-7, with 7 bases aligning to TRBD2. V trimming: 4 bases; J trimming: 7 bases; junction bases outside the gene matches: 13. The CDR3 contains 15 residues. Germline CDR1 is SGHNT and CDR2 is YENEEA. CDR3 region: CASSSHSGGSREQYF. The CDR3 bases are TGTGCCAGCAGCTCCCATTCGGGAGGTTCTAGGGAGCAGTACTTC.

The chain employs TRBV2 and TRBJ2-3, with 10 bases matching TRBD2. Trimming removed 6 bases from V and 0 bases from J; junction bases left unmatched: 6. The CDR3 contains 16 residues. The germline V gene encodes CDR1 SNHLY and CDR2 FYNNEI. CDR3 residues: CASRPGLAASTDTQYF. CDR3 bases: TGTGCCAGCAGACCCGGACTAGCGGCTAGCACAGATACGCAGTATTTT.

The chain has TRBV2 and TRBJ2-1; the match to TRBD2 covers 7 bases. In germline, CDR1 is SNHLY, CDR2 FYNNEI. The V gene end was trimmed by 6 bases and the J gene end by 7 bases; junction bases not matched to a gene: 12. The CDR3 sequence is 15 residues long. The CDR3 loop is CASSKEGTIANEQFF. The CDR3 coding sequence is TGTGCCAGCAGCAAAGAGGGGACTATCGCGAATGAGCAGTTCTTC.

This chain uses TRBV28 with TRBJ1-1; possible D gene TRBD1, 6 bases. Per the germline V gene, CDR1 is MDHEN and CDR2 is SYDVKM. CDR3 length: 15 residues. The germline V and J ends were trimmed by 4 bases and 3 bases, with 15 bases remaining between them. CDR3 in amino acids: CASSSYREEDTEAFF. The CDR3 DNA reads TGTGCCAGCAGTTCTTACAGGGAAGAGGACACTGAAGCTTTCTTT.

This chain connects TRBV28 to TRBJ2-7, with TRBD2 identical over 9 bases. V lost 4 bases to trimming and J lost 4 bases; unmatched junction nucleotides: 5. The CDR3 has 14 residues. CDR1 is MDHEN, CDR2 SYDVKM, per germline. As DNA, the CDR3 is TGTGCCAGCAGTTGGGCTAGCGGGACTTACGAGCAGTACTTC. The encoded protein is CASSWASGTYEQYF.